This T cell receptor beta chain was sequenced in a study of response to subunit inactivated influenza vaccine. The CDR3 has 16 residues. The ends lost 6 bases at V and 0 bases at J; junction bases unmatched: 9. Study-level points and caveats: T cells newly recruited by each seasonal influenza vaccination are few, the authors suggested.

This clonotype was seen ten or more times. Its cognate antigen is unknown. TCRdb processed the RT-PCR reads anew with MiXCR; each CDR3 protein has one entry. The profile shows under 500,000 distinct CDR3 sequences, 11% of them singletons. The sample in question was PBMCs from blood, obtained 40 to 50 days after vaccination. This clonotype originated in a man between 45 and 60 years old who received an inactivated influenza vaccine. The chain recombines TRBV12-3 or TRBV12-4 with TRBJ2-3; 7 bases line up with TRBD2. Here the CDR3 DNA reads TGTGCCAGCAGACTTACGGGACTACCAAGCACAGATACGCAGTATTTT. Its protein product is CASRLTGLPSTDTQYF.